This T cell receptor beta chain emerged from a study of blood T cell repertoires in COVID-19 (dated by TCRdb to 2020 to 2022). In terms of the full investigation: Collaborator samples came from the United States, Italy and Spain and covered acute and convalescent phases of COVID-19. The material from the prospective study consisted of cDNA or gDNA derived from T cells, B-cell-depleted T cells, or PBMCs. Subjects who had been exposed to COVID-19, were actively infected with it, or had recovered from it provided the deeply sampled blood TCRbeta repertoires that made up the dataset. The repertoires were released in a freely available public database meant as a resource for research on the immune response to SARS-CoV-2. Samples came from the ongoing ImmuneRACE study (first 160 participants) plus 1,254 subjects from 6 global collaborators. Nearly every sample came with metadata listing a de-identified subject ID, COVID-19 status, age in years and sex. Where HLA class I and class II types were available, the types were taken from metadata supplied by the sample provider, not from assay-based typing. On the study overall, not on this receptor specifically: The amount of clinical and demographic metadata varied by source and participant and was provided uncurated.

Between the V and J ends, shortened by 7 bases and 0 bases respectively, the junction contains 13 bases. The CDR3 covers 15 residues, taking in both the cysteine and the phenylalanine. Kept here is only the CDR3 DNA, which spans 45 bases and is read in frame from base 1. The germline V gene (reference sequence) specifies MNHNY as CDR1 and SVGAGI as CDR2. A remark on this clone: Its antigen is currently not known. No base-level quality is on record; no much larger clone is a single base apart.

Collaborating institutions collected whole blood in K2EDTA tubes following their own protocols. For TCRbeta analysis, collaborators shipped samples in one of three forms: frozen whole blood, isolated PBMCs, or DNA extracted from either of those sample types. TCRbeta CDR3 regions were amplified from genomic DNA using the immunoSEQ Assay, a bias-controlled multiplex PCR. Per the source publication's procedure: Within the assay, amplification of reference gene primers was used to estimate how many nucleated cells each sample contained. To quantify the absolute abundance of each unique TCRbeta CDR3 rearrangement, sequence reads were collapsed and filtered. Productive Simpson clonality was computed per sample as the square root of Simpson's diversity index over productive rearrangements. TCRdb retrieved this table from immuneACCESS and kept in-frame rearrangements only. Not all clones are present; in checked studies, unresolved V genes account for under half, and no reason is known for the remainder. V and J calls and clone size are those listed in that table; D and trimming were worked out from the DNA. In all, the sample holds around 150,000 clones, and more than 80% of those were seen once. The ten biggest clones cover 5.5% to 7% of the sample.

Specimen: peripheral blood. This TCR was sampled from a human donor in a cohort sampled during active COVID-19. The sequence is built from TRBV6-6 and TRBJ2-1; TRBD1 is possibly the D segment (6 matching bases). This receptor carries the CDR3 CASILGDTSYNEQFF. The DNA is TGTGCCAGCATTCTGGGGGACACCTCCTACAATGAGCAGTTCTTC.